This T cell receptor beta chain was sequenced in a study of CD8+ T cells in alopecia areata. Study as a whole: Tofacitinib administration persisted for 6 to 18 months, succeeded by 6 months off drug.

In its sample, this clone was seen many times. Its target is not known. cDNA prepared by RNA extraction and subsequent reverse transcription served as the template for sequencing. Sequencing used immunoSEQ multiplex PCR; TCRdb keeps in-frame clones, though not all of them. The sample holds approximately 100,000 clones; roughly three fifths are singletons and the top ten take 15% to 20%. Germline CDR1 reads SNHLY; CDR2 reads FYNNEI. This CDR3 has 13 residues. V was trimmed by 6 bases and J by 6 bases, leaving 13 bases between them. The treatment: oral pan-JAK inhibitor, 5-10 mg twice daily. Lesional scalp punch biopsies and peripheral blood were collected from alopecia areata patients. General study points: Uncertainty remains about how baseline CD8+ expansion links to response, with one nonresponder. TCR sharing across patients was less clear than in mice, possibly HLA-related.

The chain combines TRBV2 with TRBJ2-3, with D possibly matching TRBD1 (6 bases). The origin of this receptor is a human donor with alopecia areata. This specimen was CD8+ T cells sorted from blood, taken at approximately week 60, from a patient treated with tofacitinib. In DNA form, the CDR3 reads TGTGCCAGCAGACCTCGACAGGTGGATACGCAGTATTTT. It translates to CASRPRQVDTQYF.